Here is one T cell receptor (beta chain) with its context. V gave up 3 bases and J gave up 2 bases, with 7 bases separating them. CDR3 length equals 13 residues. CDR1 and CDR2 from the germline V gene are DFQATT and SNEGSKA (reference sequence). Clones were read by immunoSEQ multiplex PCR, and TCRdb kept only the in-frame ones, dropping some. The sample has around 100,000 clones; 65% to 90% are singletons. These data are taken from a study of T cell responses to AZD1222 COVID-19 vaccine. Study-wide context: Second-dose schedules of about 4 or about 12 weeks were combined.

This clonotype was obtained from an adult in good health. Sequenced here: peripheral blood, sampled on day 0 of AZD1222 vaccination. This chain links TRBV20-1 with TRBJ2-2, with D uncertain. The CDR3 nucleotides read TGCAGTGCTAGTGGTAGAAACACCGGGGAGCTGTTTTTT. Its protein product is CSASGRNTGELFF.